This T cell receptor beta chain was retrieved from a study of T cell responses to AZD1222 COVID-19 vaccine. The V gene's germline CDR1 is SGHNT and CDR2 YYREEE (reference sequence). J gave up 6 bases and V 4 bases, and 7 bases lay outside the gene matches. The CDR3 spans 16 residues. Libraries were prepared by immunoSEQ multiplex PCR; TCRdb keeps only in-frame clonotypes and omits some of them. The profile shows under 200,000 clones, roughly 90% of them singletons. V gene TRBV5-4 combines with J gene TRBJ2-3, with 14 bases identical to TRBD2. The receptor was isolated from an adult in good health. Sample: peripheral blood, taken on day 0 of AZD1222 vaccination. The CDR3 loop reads CASSKGLAGGKDTQYF. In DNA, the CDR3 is TGTGCCAGCAGCAAAGGACTAGCGGGAGGCAAGGATACGCAGTATTTT.